A selection of T cell receptor beta chains follows, all from one sample in a study of T cell changes during pregnancy in multiple sclerosis. Clones were read by immunoSEQ multiplex PCR, and TCRdb kept only the in-frame ones, dropping some. This sample has tens of thousands of clones, with about nine tenths found just once. The sequenced sample was CD8+ T cells from peripheral blood mononuclear cells, obtained in the second trimester of pregnancy. The receptors come from a female donor with multiple sclerosis, enrolled in a pregnancy study. Each CDR3 is given with its conserved first and last residue. A D gene is named only where the DNA matches it firmly. For some rows the clone size is stated as once, few or many, or as a class when expanded; others skip it.

CDR3aa,CDR3nt,d_gene,len,v_gene,abundance,j_gene
CASSPAGEREAYEQYF,TGCGCCAGCAGCCCCGCCGGGGAGCGGGAGGCCTACGAGCAGTACTTC,TRBD2,16,TRBV5-1,-,TRBJ2-7
CASKWLAGGNQPQHF,TGCGCCAGCAAATGGTTGGCAGGCGGGAATCAGCCCCAGCATTTT,-,15,TRBV23-1,-,TRBJ1-5
CASSSSDRGSYEQYF,TGTGCCAGTAGCTCCTCGGACAGGGGGAGTTACGAGCAGTACTTC,TRBD1,15,TRBV19,-,TRBJ2-7
CASSLVADGGEKLFF,TGTGCCAGCAGCTTAGTGGCAGATGGAGGTGAAAAACTGTTTTTT,-,15,TRBV7-6,once,TRBJ1-4
CASSGLATTDTQYF,TGTGCCAGCAGTGGACTAGCGACCACAGATACGCAGTATTTT,TRBD2,14,TRBV6-1,medium-sized,TRBJ2-3
CASSLEQVEAFF,TGTGCCAGCAGCTTAGAACAGGTTGAAGCTTTCTTT,-,12,TRBV7-9,once,TRBJ1-1
CASSVSREGSDTQYF,TGTGCCAGCAGTGTATCCAGGGAGGGGTCAGATACGCAGTATTTT,TRBD2,15,TRBV6-4,-,TRBJ2-3
CASSQSAGANTQYF,TGCGCCAGCAGCCAATCCGCCGGAGCCAATACGCAGTATTTT,-,14,TRBV4-1,-,TRBJ2-3
CASSPTQAGTSTDTQYF,TGCGCCAGCAGCCCTACACAAGCGGGAACTAGCACAGATACGCAGTATTTT,TRBD2,17,TRBV5-1,-,TRBJ2-3
CASSVRTGATPTSGNTGELFF,TGTGCCAGCAGCGTCCGAACAGGGGCTACTCCAACTAGCGGGAACACCGGGGAGCTGTTTTTT,-,21,TRBV9,-,TRBJ2-2
CASPRGQGNNEQFF,TGCGCCAGCCCTCGAGGACAGGGGAACAATGAGCAGTTCTTC,TRBD1,14,TRBV10-1,-,TRBJ2-1
CASSTQGREQYF,TGTGCCAGCAGCACCCAGGGGCGAGAGCAGTACTTC,-,12,TRBV7-9,-,TRBJ2-7
CARSPRTGNEQFF,TGTGCCAGAAGCCCGCGGACAGGTAATGAGCAGTTCTTC,TRBD1,13,TRBV5-3,-,TRBJ2-1
CASSEMGTGETQYF,TGTGCCAGCAGTGAAATGGGGACAGGGGAGACCCAGTACTTC,TRBD1,14,TRBV6-1,-,TRBJ2-5
CAWSVGGLAGDTGELFF,TGTGCCTGGAGTGTGGGGGGACTAGCGGGAGATACCGGGGAGCTGTTTTTT,TRBD2,17,TRBV30,-,TRBJ2-2
CAWSVRTELSNQPQHF,TGTGCCTGGAGTGTACGGACAGAACTTAGCAATCAGCCCCAGCATTTT,-,16,TRBV30,-,TRBJ1-5
CASSAHPDRVDEQYF,TGTGCCAGCAGCGCACACCCAGACAGGGTCGACGAGCAGTACTTC,TRBD1,15,TRBV9,-,TRBJ2-7
CASTWRGGGEQFF,TGTGCCAGCACTTGGAGGGGGGGTGGTGAGCAGTTCTTC,-,13,TRBV27,-,TRBJ2-1
CASSPGQGLAGHGYTF,TGTGCCAGCAGCCCCGGACAGGGTTTGGCCGGGCATGGCTACACCTTC,-,16,TRBV12-1,-,TRBJ1-2
CASSPSPAAGSYNEQFF,TGTGCCAGCAGCCCCTCGCCGGCAGCGGGTTCCTACAATGAGCAGTTCTTC,-,17,TRBV11-2,-,TRBJ2-1
CATSRDRGPELNFGYTF,TGTGCCACCAGCAGAGATAGAGGGCCCGAGCTAAACTTCGGCTACACCTTC,-,17,TRBV15,-,TRBJ1-2
CASRWTGQVNQPQHF,TGTGCCAGCAGGTGGACAGGGCAGGTCAATCAGCCCCAGCATTTT,TRBD1,15,TRBV2,-,TRBJ1-5
CASSLPRGHTGELFF,TGTGCCAGCAGCTTACCGAGGGGGCACACCGGGGAGCTGTTTTTT,TRBD1,15,TRBV7-9,-,TRBJ2-2
CASSLDTGGTEAFF,TGTGCCAGCAGCTTAGATACAGGGGGTACTGAAGCTTTCTTT,TRBD1,14,TRBV11-2,-,TRBJ1-1
CASSEGTGGSPLHF,TGTGCCAGCAGTGAAGGGACAGGGGGTTCACCCCTCCACTTT,TRBD1,14,TRBV6-1,-,TRBJ1-6
CASSVLSSNTEAFF,TGTGCCAGCAGTGTTTTGTCTTCGAACACTGAAGCTTTCTTT,-,14,TRBV27,few,TRBJ1-1
CASSIGRGVSYEQYF,TGTGCCAGTAGTATCGGGCGGGGGGTCTCCTACGAGCAGTACTTC,TRBD2,15,TRBV19,once,TRBJ2-7
CASSPQINYGYTF,TGTGCCAGCAGTCCACAGATTAACTATGGCTACACCTTC,-,13,TRBV6-5,-,TRBJ1-2